A selection of T cell receptor beta chains follows, all from one sample in a study of cytomegalovirus exposure and HLA in healthy donors. The protocol was immunoSEQ multiplex PCR, while the TCRdb copy is restricted to in-frame clones and leaves out a portion. The repertoire holds about 140,000 clones, with around three fifths as singletons. Sequences were obtained from PBMCs. These receptors all stem from a woman aged 40 to 50 in good health and CMV-seronegative. The CDR3 runs from the conserved cysteine through the conserved F or W. Each record gives: D gene, J gene, clone size, V gene, CDR3 protein, CDR3 DNA. The D gene is left open where the match is weak. Clone size is shown for a subset of rows, as once, few, many or a class of expanded clone.

>NA|TRBJ1-1|NA|TRBV30
CAWSEFSDTYTEAFF
TGTGCCTGGAGTGAGTTCTCGGACACCTACACTGAAGCTTTCTTT
>NA|TRBJ2-7|once|TRBV2
CASRPTGIRYEQYF
TGTGCCAGCAGACCGACAGGTATCAGGTACGAGCAGTACTTC
>NA|TRBJ1-1|NA|TRBV29-1
CSVMGHTNTEAFF
TGCAGCGTCATGGGACATACGAACACTGAAGCTTTCTTT
>NA|TRBJ1-2|few|TRBV5-6
CASSLLRSNYGYTF
TGTGCCAGCAGCTTGTTACGGAGTAACTATGGCTACACCTTC
>NA|TRBJ2-7|NA|TRBV5-1
CASSLGDREADEQYF
TGCGCCAGCAGCTTGGGCGACAGGGAGGCGGACGAGCAGTACTTC
>NA|TRBJ1-3|NA|TRBV6-5
CASSYSSISGNTIYF
TGTGCCAGCAGTTACTCCAGTATCTCTGGAAACACCATATATTTT
>NA|TRBJ1-5|NA|TRBV6-1
CASSHGTPSNQPQHF
TGTGCCAGCAGTCACGGGACACCTAGCAATCAGCCCCAGCATTTT
>NA|TRBJ1-4|NA|TRBV7-2
CASSLVRGANNEKLFF
TGTGCCAGCAGCTTAGTACGGGGGGCTAATAATGAAAAACTGTTTTTT
>NA|TRBJ2-2|few|TRBV19
CATHPDSSNTGELFF
TGTGCCACCCACCCGGACAGTTCGAACACCGGGGAGCTGTTTTTT
>NA|TRBJ1-5|NA|TRBV6-1
CASTLQGPYNQPQHF
TGTGCCAGCACCCTACAGGGCCCTTACAATCAGCCCCAGCATTTT
>TRBD2|TRBJ2-1|NA|TRBV4-2
CASSQDPASGGANEQFF
TGTGCCAGCAGCCAAGATCCTGCTAGCGGGGGGGCGAATGAGCAGTTCTTC
>NA|TRBJ1-5|few|TRBV30
CAWTTGRENQPQHF
TGTGCCTGGACCACAGGGAGGGAAAATCAGCCCCAGCATTTT
>TRBD2|TRBJ2-5|NA|TRBV7-3
CASSFRGGEETQYF
TGTGCCAGCAGCTTTCGGGGGGGCGAAGAGACCCAGTACTTC
>TRBD1|TRBJ1-2|NA|TRBV18
CASSSSDRGNGGYTF
TGTGCCAGCTCATCTAGTGACAGGGGGAACGGTGGCTACACCTTC
>TRBD1|TRBJ1-2|NA|TRBV11-1
CASTLDRGRGYTF
TGTGCCAGCACCTTAGACAGGGGAAGAGGCTACACCTTC
>TRBD2|TRBJ2-1|few|TRBV7-8
CASSPGLAARRDEQFF
TGTGCCAGCAGCCCCGGACTAGCGGCCCGACGGGATGAGCAGTTCTTC
>NA|TRBJ1-5|NA|TRBV28
CASRLGGWGNQPQHF
TGTGCCAGCAGGTTGGGGGGATGGGGCAATCAGCCCCAGCATTTT
>NA|TRBJ1-5|NA|TRBV7-8
CASSLEEVVQPQHF
TGTGCCAGCAGCTTAGAAGAGGTCGTTCAGCCCCAGCATTTT
>NA|TRBJ1-2|NA|TRBV10-3
CAISRQATNYGYTF
TGTGCCATCAGTCGACAGGCTACTAACTATGGCTACACCTTC
>NA|TRBJ1-3|few|TRBV5-1
CASSSSQRGGLSGNTIYF
TGCGCCAGCAGCTCATCCCAAAGGGGAGGCCTCTCTGGAAACACCATATATTTT
>TRBD1|TRBJ1-3|NA|TRBV5-1
CASSADRAGNTIYF
TGCGCCAGCAGCGCGGACAGGGCTGGAAACACCATATATTTT
>TRBD1|TRBJ2-3|NA|TRBV28
CASSGLTGAGDTQYF
TGTGCCAGCAGTGGGCTGACAGGGGCCGGAGATACGCAGTATTTT
>NA|TRBJ1-2|NA|TRBV5-1
CASSPDRPANYGYTF
TGCGCCAGCAGTCCTGACAGGCCTGCTAACTATGGCTACACCTTC
>NA|TRBJ2-7|NA|TRBV2
CASTGRGFGDEQYF
TGTGCCAGCACGGGTAGGGGGTTTGGTGACGAGCAGTACTTC
>TRBD1|TRBJ1-1|NA|TRBV5-1
CASSRGPNTEAFF
TGCGCCAGCAGCAGGGGGCCGAACACTGAAGCTTTCTTT
>TRBD1|TRBJ1-3|NA|TRBV30
CAWEGDRGNTIYF
TGTGCCTGGGAGGGGGACAGGGGAAACACCATATATTTT
>TRBD2|TRBJ2-7|NA|TRBV7-6
CASSSGLAGESSYEQYF
TGTGCCAGCAGCTCCGGACTAGCGGGGGAGAGCTCCTACGAGCAGTACTTC
>NA|TRBJ2-1|NA|TRBV5-1
CASSRSEAAFSNEQFF
TGCGCCAGCAGCCGGAGTGAGGCTGCATTTTCCAATGAGCAGTTCTTC
>NA|TRBJ1-5|NA|TRBV21-1
CASSHQDKGNQPQHF
TGTGCCAGCAGCCATCAGGACAAAGGCAATCAGCCCCAGCATTTT
>TRBD1|TRBJ1-2|NA|TRBV27
CASSPGTGGSYGYTF
TGTGCCAGCAGCCCCGGGACAGGGGGGAGCTATGGCTACACCTTC
>NA|TRBJ1-1|NA|TRBV11-2
CASRVQGVSTEAFF
TGTGCCAGCAGGGTACAGGGAGTGAGCACTGAAGCTTTCTTT
>NA|TRBJ1-3|NA|TRBV30
CAWSPWGGNTIYF
TGTGCCTGGAGTCCTTGGGGCGGAAACACCATATATTTT
>TRBD2|TRBJ2-3|NA|TRBV4-3
CASSPVSGDTQYF
TGCGCCAGCAGCCCCGTTAGCGGGGATACGCAGTATTTT
>NA|TRBJ2-1|NA|TRBV7-9
CASSLNLRNEQFF
TGTGCCAGCAGCTTAAATTTGCGTAATGAGCAGTTCTTC
>TRBD1|TRBJ1-1|NA|TRBV7-8
CASSLHPDRVAFF
TGTGCCAGCAGCTTACACCCGGACAGGGTAGCTTTCTTT
>TRBD1|TRBJ2-7|few|TRBV2
CASSLTGGEQYF
TGTGCCAGCAGTCTCACAGGGGGGGAGCAGTACTTC
>NA|TRBJ2-7|few|TRBV19
CASSITQGNYEQYF
TGTGCCAGTAGTATTACCCAGGGGAACTACGAGCAGTACTTC
>TRBD2|TRBJ2-5|NA|TRBV4-3
CASSLSSAGGGETQYF
TGCGCCAGCAGCCTGAGCTCAGCGGGGGGCGGAGAGACCCAGTACTTC
>TRBD2|TRBJ2-3|NA|TRBV28
CASSSSGVSTDTQYF
TGTGCCAGCAGCTCGAGCGGGGTAAGCACAGATACGCAGTATTTT
>NA|TRBJ1-5|NA|TRBV27
CASSLGLYQPQHF
TGTGCCAGCAGTCTAGGACTTTATCAGCCCCAGCATTTT
>NA|TRBJ1-2|NA|TRBV4-2
CASSQDGAGNYGYTF
TGTGCCAGCAGCCAAGATGGCGCAGGGAACTATGGCTACACCTTC
>TRBD1|TRBJ2-7|NA|TRBV6-6
CASSATGAASYEQYF
TGTGCCAGCAGTGCGACAGGGGCCGCCTCCTACGAGCAGTACTTC
>TRBD2|TRBJ2-1|once|TRBV7-9
CACSGGSSYNEQFF
TGTGCCTGCTCCGGGGGGTCCTCCTACAATGAGCAGTTCTTC
>TRBD1|TRBJ2-3|NA|TRBV25-1
CASSDPGGPDTQYF
TGTGCCAGCAGTGACCCAGGGGGTCCAGATACGCAGTATTTT
>TRBD1|TRBJ1-6|NA|TRBV27
CASSPRTGSNSPLHF
TGTGCCAGCAGCCCCCGGACAGGGAGCAATTCACCCCTCCACTTT
>NA|TRBJ2-7|NA|TRBV4-1
CASSQDVSLVRYF
TGCGCCAGCAGCCAAGATGTTAGCCTAGTAAGGTACTTC
>TRBD1|TRBJ2-7|NA|TRBV19
CASSIGTGGVLYEQYF
TGTGCCAGTAGTATCGGGACAGGGGGCGTCCTCTACGAGCAGTACTTC
>NA|TRBJ1-4|few|TRBV5-6
CASSLGQANEKLFF
TGTGCCAGCAGCTTGGGACAGGCAAATGAAAAACTGTTTTTT
>NA|TRBJ1-2|many|TRBV6-6
CASRSWTDNYGYTF
TGTGCCAGCAGATCCTGGACAGACAACTATGGCTACACCTTC
>NA|TRBJ1-3|once|TRBV9
CASSAQGYGNTIYF
TGTGCCAGCAGCGCCCAGGGGTATGGAAACACCATATATTTT